Listed below are T cell receptor beta chains from one sample, sequenced in a study of T cells of healthy individuals. TCRdb fed the 5' RACE reads into MiXCR, producing one record per CDR3 protein. The sample has 60,000 to 70,000 distinct CDR3 sequences, roughly 16% seen once. Every receptor here comes from a human donor in good health. CDR3s include the opening cysteine and the closing phenylalanine or tryptophan. Rows may omit the clone size; those that give it use once, few, many or a size class.

clone size	V gene	J gene	CDR3 protein
NA	TRBV28	TRBJ2-7	CASSLSAEREQYF
NA	TRBV7-9	TRBJ2-7	CASSLSTGSYEQYF
NA	TRBV19	TRBJ2-3	CASSIGLADTQYF
NA	TRBV18	TRBJ2-3	CASSRDQGGYTDTQYF
NA	TRBV6-1	TRBJ2-7	CASSHDRAYEQYF
NA	TRBV29-1	TRBJ1-6	CSVITGGNSPLHF
NA	TRBV10-1	TRBJ2-3	CASSEPGGNRDTQYF
NA	TRBV12-3/TRBV12-4	TRBJ2-1	CASSIYSLAGYSSYNEQFF
many	TRBV25-1	TRBJ2-3	CASSDYQTDTQYF
few	TRBV19	TRBJ1-1	CASSIDPTVNTEAFF
NA	TRBV20-1	TRBJ2-3	CSAFRAGGRRGTQYF
few	TRBV18	TRBJ1-2	CASSPGTNYGYTF
many	TRBV28	TRBJ2-7	CASSLDRGLASGYGREQYF
NA	TRBV25-1	TRBJ2-3	CASRSGSTDTQYF
few	TRBV12-3/TRBV12-4	TRBJ2-3	CASSPAAVDTQYF
NA	TRBV5-1	TRBJ1-4	CASSLGWTANEWEKLFF
NA	TRBV2	TRBJ2-5	CASSPTSGRYQETQYF
NA	TRBV29-1	TRBJ2-7	CSVGDQAGPREQYF
many	TRBV6-2/TRBV6-3	TRBJ2-1	CASSYSAPAGVYNEQFF
many	TRBV6-1	TRBJ2-7	CASRADLILPDEQYF
many	TRBV7-8	TRBJ1-5	CASSPRDSNQPQHF
few	TRBV4-1	TRBJ2-5	CASSQEGRRVAKTQYF
few	TRBV5-4	TRBJ2-1	CASSNAGTGEKQFF
few	TRBV27	TRBJ1-4	CASSSTFATNEKLFF
many	TRBV30	TRBJ2-2	CAWSVLHGELFF
many	TRBV2	TRBJ1-1	CASREEGTEAFF
NA	TRBV6-5	TRBJ1-1	CASSSWTEAFF
NA	TRBV4-1	TRBJ1-3	CASSQSQGASSGNTIYF
NA	TRBV5-6	TRBJ2-3	CASSLVDFTDTQYF
many	TRBV6-4	TRBJ1-2	CASSDTGQGVNGYTF
NA	TRBV6-1	TRBJ1-4	CASSEGIIEAVHF
few	TRBV9	TRBJ2-2	CASSALKTGATGELFF
NA	TRBV7-2	TRBJ2-3	CASSLPSWGAGTQYF
NA	TRBV5-6	TRBJ1-1	CASSLGRGRGRTEAFF
few	TRBV4-3	TRBJ2-7	CASSQDLPSGRRYEQYF
few	TRBV28	TRBJ2-2	CASSLVRESGELFF
many	TRBV20-1	TRBJ2-5	CSARLAGKETQYF
few	TRBV2	TRBJ1-1	CASSDPPGQLNTEAFF
many	TRBV3-1	TRBJ2-2	CASSPTGTMNTGELFF
many	TRBV9	TRBJ2-2	CASSPRTEGMNTGELFF
NA	TRBV12-3/TRBV12-4	TRBJ1-6	CASSLQNSPLHF
many	TRBV12-3/TRBV12-4	TRBJ1-5	CASSTGGNSNQPQHF
NA	TRBV29-1	TRBJ1-4	CSVESGQNEKLFF
NA	TRBV7-9	TRBJ2-2	CASSLRGQLTGELFF
many	TRBV7-9	TRBJ1-5	CASRRGGGQPQHF
many	TRBV20-1	TRBJ2-3	CSAKRTSGITDTQYF
many	TRBV20-1	TRBJ1-2	CSAGGGENYGYTF
many	TRBV7-9	TRBJ1-2	CASSAAADYGYTF
many	TRBV24-1	TRBJ2-1	CATSDRTSSYNEQFF
NA	TRBV27	TRBJ2-1	CASSPLGDNEQFF
many	TRBV15	TRBJ2-7	CATSREDWSYEQYF
few	TRBV25-1	TRBJ2-1	CASSEPGQGENEQFF
NA	TRBV5-1	TRBJ2-1	CASSLVPASSYNEQFF
many	TRBV28	TRBJ2-4	CASVGGLAKNIQYF
many	TRBV12-3/TRBV12-4	TRBJ1-2	CASSLGRLGYTF
many	TRBV7-3	TRBJ2-1	CASTLGGSSGRGNEQFF
few	TRBV2	TRBJ1-4	CASSEGVGTTNEKLFF
once	TRBV7-9	TRBJ2-7	CASSLKGTSGVYEQYF
few	TRBV20-1	TRBJ2-3	CSARGGLAGVDTQYF